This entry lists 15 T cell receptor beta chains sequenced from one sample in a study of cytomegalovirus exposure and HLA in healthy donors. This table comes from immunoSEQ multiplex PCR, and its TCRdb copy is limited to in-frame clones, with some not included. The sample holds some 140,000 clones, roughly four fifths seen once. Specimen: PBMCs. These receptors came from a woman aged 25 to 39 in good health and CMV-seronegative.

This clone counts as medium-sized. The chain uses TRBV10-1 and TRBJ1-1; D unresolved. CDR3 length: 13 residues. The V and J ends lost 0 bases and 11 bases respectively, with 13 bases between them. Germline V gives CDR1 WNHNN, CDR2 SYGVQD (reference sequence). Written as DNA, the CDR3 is TGCGCCAGCAGTGAGTCGAGACCCCCGGGGGCTTTCTTT. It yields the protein CASSESRPPGAFF.

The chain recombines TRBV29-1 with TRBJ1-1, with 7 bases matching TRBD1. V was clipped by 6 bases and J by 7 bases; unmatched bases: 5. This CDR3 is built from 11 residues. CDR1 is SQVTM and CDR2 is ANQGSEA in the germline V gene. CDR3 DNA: TGCAGCGTAGCACAGGGGATTGAAGCTTTCTTT. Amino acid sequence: CSVAQGIEAFF. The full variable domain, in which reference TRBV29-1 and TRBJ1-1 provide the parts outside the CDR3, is SAVISQKPSRDICQRGTSLTIQCQVDSQVTMMFWYRQQPGQSLTLIATANQGSEATYESGFVIDKFPISRPNLTFSTLTVSNMSPEDSSIYLCSVAQGIEAFFGQGTRLTVV.

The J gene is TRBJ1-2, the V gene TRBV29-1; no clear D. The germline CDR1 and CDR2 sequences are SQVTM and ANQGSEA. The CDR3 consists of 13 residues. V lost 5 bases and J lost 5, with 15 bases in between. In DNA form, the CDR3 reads TGCAGCGTTAGGTCACAGCTATTTTATGGCTACACCTTC. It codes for CSVRSQLFYGYTF.

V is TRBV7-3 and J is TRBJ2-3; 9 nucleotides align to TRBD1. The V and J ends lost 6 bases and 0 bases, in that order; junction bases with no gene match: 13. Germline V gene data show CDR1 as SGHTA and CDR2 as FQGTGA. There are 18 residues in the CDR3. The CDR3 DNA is TGTGCCAGCAGTTTGGGACAGGGACCCATCATGAGCACAGATACGCAGTATTTT. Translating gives CASSLGQGPIMSTDTQYF.

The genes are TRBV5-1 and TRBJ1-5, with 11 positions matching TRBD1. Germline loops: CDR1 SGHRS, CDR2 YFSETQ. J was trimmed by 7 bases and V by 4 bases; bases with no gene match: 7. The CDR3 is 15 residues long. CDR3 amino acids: CASSPEGTGGQPQHF. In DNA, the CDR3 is TGCGCCAGCAGCCCGGAAGGGACAGGGGGACAGCCCCAGCATTTT.

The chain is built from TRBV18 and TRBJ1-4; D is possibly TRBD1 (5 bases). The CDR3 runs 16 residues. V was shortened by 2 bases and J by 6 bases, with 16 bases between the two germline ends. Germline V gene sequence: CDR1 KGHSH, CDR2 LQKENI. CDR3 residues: CASSPWGDDDHEKLFF. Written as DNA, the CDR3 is TGTGCCAGCTCACCATGGGGGGACGACGACCATGAAAAACTGTTTTTT. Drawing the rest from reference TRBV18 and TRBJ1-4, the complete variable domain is NAGVMQNPRHLVRRRGQEARLRCSPMKGHSHVYWYRQLPEEGLKFMVYLQKENIIDESGMPKERFSAEFPKEGPSILRIQQVVRGDSAAYFCASSPWGDDDHEKLFFGSGTQLSVL.

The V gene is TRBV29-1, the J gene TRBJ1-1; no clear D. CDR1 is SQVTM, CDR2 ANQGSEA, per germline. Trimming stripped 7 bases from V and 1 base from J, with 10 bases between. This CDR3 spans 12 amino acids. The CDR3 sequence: CSAARGNTEAFF. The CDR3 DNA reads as TGCAGCGCCGCACGGGGGAACACTGAAGCTTTCTTT. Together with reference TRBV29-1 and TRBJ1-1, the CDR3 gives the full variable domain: SAVISQKPSRDICQRGTSLTIQCQVDSQVTMMFWYRQQPGQSLTLIATANQGSEATYESGFVIDKFPISRPNLTFSTLTVSNMSPEDSSIYLCSAARGNTEAFFGQGTRLTVV.

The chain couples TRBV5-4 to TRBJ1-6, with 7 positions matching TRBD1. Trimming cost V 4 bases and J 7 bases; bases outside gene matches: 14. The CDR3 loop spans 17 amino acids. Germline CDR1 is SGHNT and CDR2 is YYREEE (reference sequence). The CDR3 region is CASSAGRSQGVNSPLHF. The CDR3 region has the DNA TGTGCCAGCAGCGCCGGAAGGTCGCAGGGGGTGAATTCACCCCTCCACTTT.

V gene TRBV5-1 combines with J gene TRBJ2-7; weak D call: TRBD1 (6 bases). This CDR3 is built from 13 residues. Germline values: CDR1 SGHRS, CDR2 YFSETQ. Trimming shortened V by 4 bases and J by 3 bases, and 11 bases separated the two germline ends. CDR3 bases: TGCGCCAGCAGCCGGACAGACTTCTACGAGCAGTACTTC. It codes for CASSRTDFYEQYF. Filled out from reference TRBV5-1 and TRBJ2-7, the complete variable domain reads KAGVTQTPRYLIKTRGQQVTLSCSPISGHRSVSWYQQTPGQGLQFLFEYFSETQRNKGNFPGRFSGRQFSNSRSEMNVSTLELGDSALYLCASSRTDFYEQYFGPGTRLTVT.

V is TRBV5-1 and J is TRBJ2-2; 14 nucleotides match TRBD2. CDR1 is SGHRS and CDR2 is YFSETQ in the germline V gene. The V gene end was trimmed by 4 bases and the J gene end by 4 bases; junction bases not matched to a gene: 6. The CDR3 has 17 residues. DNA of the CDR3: TGCGCCAGCAGCCAAGCCGGACTAGCGGGGGGCACCGGGGAGCTGTTTTTT. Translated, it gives CASSQAGLAGGTGELFF.

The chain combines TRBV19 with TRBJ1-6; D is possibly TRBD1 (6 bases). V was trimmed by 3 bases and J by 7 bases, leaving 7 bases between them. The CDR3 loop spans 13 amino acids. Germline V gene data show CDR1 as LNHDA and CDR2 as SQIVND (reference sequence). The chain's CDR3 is CASSMTGNSPLHF. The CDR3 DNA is TGTGCCAGTAGTATGACAGGCAATTCACCCCTCCACTTT.

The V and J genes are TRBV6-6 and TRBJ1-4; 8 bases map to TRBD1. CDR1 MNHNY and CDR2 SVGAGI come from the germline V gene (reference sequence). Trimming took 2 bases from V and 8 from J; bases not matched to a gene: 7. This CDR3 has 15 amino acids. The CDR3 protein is CASSYPQGAREKLFF. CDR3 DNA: TGTGCCAGCAGTTACCCGCAGGGGGCGCGAGAAAAACTGTTTTTT.

CDR3: CASSLGGANTEAFF. The DNA of the CDR3 is TGTGCCAGCAGCCTTGGTGGGGCCAACACTGAAGCTTTCTTT. This rearrangement joins TRBV7-9 to TRBJ1-1; D perhaps matches TRBD1 (5 bases). CDR1 SEHNR and CDR2 FQNEAQ come from the germline V gene (reference sequence). V lost 5 bases and J lost 2, with 12 bases in between. CDR3 length: 14 residues.

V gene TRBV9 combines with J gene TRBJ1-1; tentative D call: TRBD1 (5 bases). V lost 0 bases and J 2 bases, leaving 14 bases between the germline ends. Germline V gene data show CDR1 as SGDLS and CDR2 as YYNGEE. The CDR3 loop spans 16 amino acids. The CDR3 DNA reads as TGTGCCAGCAGCGTAGGTCTGGGGGGGGTAAACACTGAAGCTTTCTTT. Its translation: CASSVGLGGVNTEAFF.

The CDR3 loop is CASSPRGISSTDTQYF. CDR3 coding DNA: TGTGCCAGCTCACCCCGAGGGATCTCTAGCACAGATACGCAGTATTTT. The gene calls are TRBV18 and TRBJ2-3; weak D call: TRBD2 (5 bases). CDR3 length: 16 residues. Germline CDR1 reads KGHSH; CDR2 reads LQKENI. Trimming shortened V by 3 bases and J by 0 bases, and 13 bases separated the two germline ends.